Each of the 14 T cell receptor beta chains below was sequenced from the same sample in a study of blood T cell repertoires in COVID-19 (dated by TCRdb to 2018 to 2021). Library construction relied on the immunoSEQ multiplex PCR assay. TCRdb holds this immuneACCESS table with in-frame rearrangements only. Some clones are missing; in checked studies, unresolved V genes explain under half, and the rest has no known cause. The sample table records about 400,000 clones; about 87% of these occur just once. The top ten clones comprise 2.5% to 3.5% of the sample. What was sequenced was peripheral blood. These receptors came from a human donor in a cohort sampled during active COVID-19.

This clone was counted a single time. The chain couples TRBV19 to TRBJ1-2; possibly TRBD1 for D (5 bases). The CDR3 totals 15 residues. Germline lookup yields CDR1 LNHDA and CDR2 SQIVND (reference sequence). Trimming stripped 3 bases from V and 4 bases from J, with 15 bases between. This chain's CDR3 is CASSISGRASYGYTF. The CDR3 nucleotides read TGTGCCAGTAGTATTTCGGGCAGGGCGTCCTATGGCTACACCTTC.

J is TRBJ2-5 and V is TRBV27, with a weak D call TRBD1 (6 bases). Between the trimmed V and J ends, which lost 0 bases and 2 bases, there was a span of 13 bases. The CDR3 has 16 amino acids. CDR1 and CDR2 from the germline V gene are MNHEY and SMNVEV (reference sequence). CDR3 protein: CASSLSFGDKQETQYF. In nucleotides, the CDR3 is TGTGCCAGCAGTTTATCGTTCGGGGACAAGCAAGAGACCCAGTACTTC.

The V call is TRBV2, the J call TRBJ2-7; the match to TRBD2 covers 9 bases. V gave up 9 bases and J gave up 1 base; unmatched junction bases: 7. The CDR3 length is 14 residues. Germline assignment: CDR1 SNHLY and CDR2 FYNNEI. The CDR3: CASERGVKSYEQYF. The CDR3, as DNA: TGTGCCAGTGAGCGGGGGGTCAAATCCTACGAGCAGTACTTC.

The CDR3 sequence: CASSGPQGRNTIYF. CDR3 nucleotide sequence: TGTGCCAGCAGCGGACCCCAGGGGCGGAACACCATATATTTT. V and J are TRBV3-1 (or the pseudogene TRBV3-2) and TRBJ1-3; D is perhaps TRBD1 (6 bases). The germline gives CDR1 LGHDT, CDR2 YNNKEL (reference sequence). V was cut by 5 bases and J by 7 bases, with 15 bases left in between. There are 14 residues in the CDR3.

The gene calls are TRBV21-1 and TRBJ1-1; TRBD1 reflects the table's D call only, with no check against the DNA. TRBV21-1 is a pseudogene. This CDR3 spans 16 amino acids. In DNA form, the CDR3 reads TGTGCCAGCAGCAAAGCCAGGGGACAAGGGAACACTGAAGCTTTCTTT. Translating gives CASSKARGQGNTEAFF.

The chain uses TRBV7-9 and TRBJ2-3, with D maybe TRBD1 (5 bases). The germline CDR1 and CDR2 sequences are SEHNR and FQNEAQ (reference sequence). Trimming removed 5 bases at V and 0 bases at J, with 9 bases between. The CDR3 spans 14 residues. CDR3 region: CASSPTASTDTQYF. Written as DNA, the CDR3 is TGTGCCAGCAGCCCGACAGCTAGCACAGATACGCAGTATTTT. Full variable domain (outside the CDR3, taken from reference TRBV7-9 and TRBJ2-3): DTGVSQNPRHKITKRGQNVTFRCDPISEHNRLYWYRQTLGQGPEFLTYFQNEAQLEKSRLLSDRFSAERPKGSFSTLEIQRTEQGDSAMYLCASSPTASTDTQYFGPGTRLTVL.

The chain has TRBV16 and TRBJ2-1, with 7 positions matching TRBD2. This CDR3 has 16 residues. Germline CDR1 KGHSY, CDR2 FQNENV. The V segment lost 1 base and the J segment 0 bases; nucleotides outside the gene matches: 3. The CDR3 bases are TGTGCCAGCAGCCAATACCCGGGGGGCTCCTACAATGAGCAGTTCTTC. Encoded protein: CASSQYPGGSYNEQFF. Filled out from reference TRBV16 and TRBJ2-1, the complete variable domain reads GEEVAQTPKHLVRGEGQKAKLYCAPIKGHSYVFWYQQVLKNEFKFLISFQNENVFDETGMPKERFSAKCLPNSPCSLEIQATKLEDSAVYFCASSQYPGGSYNEQFFGPGTRLTVL.

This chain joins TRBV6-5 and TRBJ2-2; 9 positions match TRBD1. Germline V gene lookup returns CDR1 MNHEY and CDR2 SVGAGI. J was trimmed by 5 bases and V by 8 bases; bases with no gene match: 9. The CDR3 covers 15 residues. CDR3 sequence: CASSPPDRGTGELFF. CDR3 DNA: TGTGCCAGCTCCCCCCCGGACAGGGGTACCGGGGAGCTGTTTTTT.

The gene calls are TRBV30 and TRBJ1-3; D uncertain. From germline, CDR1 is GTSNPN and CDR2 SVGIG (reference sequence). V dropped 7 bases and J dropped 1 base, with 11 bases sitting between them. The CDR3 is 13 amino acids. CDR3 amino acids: CALSRISGNTIYF. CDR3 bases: TGTGCCTTATCTCGTATTTCTGGAAACACCATATATTTT.

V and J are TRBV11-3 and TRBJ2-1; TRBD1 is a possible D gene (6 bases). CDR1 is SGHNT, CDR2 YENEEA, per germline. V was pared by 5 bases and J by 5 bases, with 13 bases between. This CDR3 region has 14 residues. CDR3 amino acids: CASSTRQEDNEQFF. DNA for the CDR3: TGTGCCAGCAGCACCCGACAGGAAGACAATGAGCAGTTCTTC.

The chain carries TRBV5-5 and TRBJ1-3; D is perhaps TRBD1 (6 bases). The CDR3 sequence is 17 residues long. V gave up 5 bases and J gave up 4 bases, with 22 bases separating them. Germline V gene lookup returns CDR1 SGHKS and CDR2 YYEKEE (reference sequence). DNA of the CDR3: TGTGCCAGCAGTCAGACCGGGACACTTAACTCCGGAAACACCATATATTTT. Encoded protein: CASSQTGTLNSGNTIYF.

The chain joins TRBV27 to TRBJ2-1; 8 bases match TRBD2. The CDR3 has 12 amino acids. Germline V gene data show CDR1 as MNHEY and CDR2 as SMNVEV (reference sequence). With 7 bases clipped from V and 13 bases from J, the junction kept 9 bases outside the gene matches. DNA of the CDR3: TGTGCCAGCACCTCCCCCGGGGGGGAACAGTTCTTC. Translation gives CASTSPGGEQFF.

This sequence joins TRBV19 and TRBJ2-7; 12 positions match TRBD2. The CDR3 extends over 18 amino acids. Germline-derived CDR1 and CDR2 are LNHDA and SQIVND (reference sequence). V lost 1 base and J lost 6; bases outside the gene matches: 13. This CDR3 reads CASSIAYLAGGPLVEQYF. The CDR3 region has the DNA TGTGCCAGTAGTATAGCCTACCTAGCGGGGGGGCCTCTTGTCGAGCAGTACTTC.

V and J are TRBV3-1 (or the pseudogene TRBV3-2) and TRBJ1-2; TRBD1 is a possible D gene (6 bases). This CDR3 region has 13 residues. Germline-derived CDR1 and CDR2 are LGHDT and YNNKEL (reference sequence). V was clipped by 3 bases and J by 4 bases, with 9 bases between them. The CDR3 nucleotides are TGTGCCAGCAGCCAGGGGGCCGGCTATGGCTACACCTTC. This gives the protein CASSQGAGYGYTF.